Below, 10 T cell receptor beta chains from the same sample are listed, as sequenced in a study of PD-1 blockade in mismatch repair-deficient tumors. The assay was immunoSEQ multiplex PCR, and TCRdb's table has in-frame clones only and misses some. The sample consists of more than 50,000 clones, 70% to 90% of them appearing once. The sample consisted of peripheral blood, taken 52 weeks after starting pembrolizumab. These receptor sequences come from an adult with mismatch repair-deficient cancer.

This clone was found a few times. The rearrangement joins TRBV4-1 to TRBJ1-2; D perhaps matches TRBD1 (5 bases). The CDR3 sequence is 11 residues long. In germline, CDR1 is MGHRA, CDR2 YSYEKL. V lost 3 bases and J lost 8, with 7 bases in between. The CDR3 DNA is TGCGCCAGCAGCCACAGGGACGGCTACACCTTC. It yields the protein CASSHRDGYTF.

The J gene is TRBJ2-1, the V gene TRBV6-4; D is unclear. V lost 5 bases, J lost 0 bases, and 11 bases lay in between. Germline V CDR1 and CDR2: MRHNA, SNTAGT. This CDR3 is 15 amino acids long. The CDR3, as DNA: TGTGCCAGCAGTCTAACGATAAGCTCCTACAATGAGCAGTTCTTC. Protein sequence: CASSLTISSYNEQFF.

The rearrangement uses TRBV29-1 and TRBJ1-5; 10 bases align to TRBD1. Germline CDR1 and CDR2: SQVTM and ANQGSEA. Trimming took 4 bases from V and 5 from J; bases not matched to a gene: 5. The CDR3 contains 14 residues. The CDR3 DNA follows: TGCAGCGTTGTTGTTGGGACAGGGGATCAGCCCCAGCATTTT. Amino acids: CSVVVGTGDQPQHF.

V gene TRBV19 combines with J gene TRBJ2-7, with 8 bases identical to TRBD1. The ends lost 5 bases at V and 3 bases at J; junction bases unmatched: 3. The CDR3 is made up of 13 amino acids. The germline V gene has CDR1 LNHDA and CDR2 SQIVND (reference sequence). CDR3 amino acids: CASSFGQGYEQYF. The CDR3 DNA reads as TGTGCCAGTAGTTTCGGACAGGGCTACGAGCAGTACTTC. Based on the CDR3 plus reference TRBV19 and TRBJ2-7, the full variable domain is DGGITQSPKYLFRKEGQNVTLSCEQNLNHDAMYWYRQDPGQGLRLIYYSQIVNDFQKGDIAEGYSVSREKKESFPLTVTSAQKNPTAFYLCASSFGQGYEQYFGPGTRLTVT.

Here the CDR3 DNA reads TGCGCCAGCAGCCAATTAGTCGTAGCCTTTGGGTACAATGAGCAGTTCTTC. It translates to CASSQLVVAFGYNEQFF. The rearrangement uses TRBV4-1 and TRBJ2-1; D ambiguous. V was clipped by 2 bases and J by 4 bases, with 18 bases between them. The CDR3 has 17 amino acids. CDR1 and CDR2 (germline): MGHRA, YSYEKL.

The chain is built from TRBV4-1 and TRBJ2-7; 7 bases line up with TRBD2. CDR3 size: 15 residues. V lost 5 bases, J lost 0 bases, and 7 bases stayed unmatched. Germline values: CDR1 MGHRA, CDR2 YSYEKL. The CDR3 DNA reads as TGCGCCAGCAGCAACGGACTAGGGTCCTCCTACGAGCAGTACTTC. Translated, it gives CASSNGLGSSYEQYF.

The chain combines TRBV7-9 with TRBJ2-7, with unresolved D. Per germline, CDR1 SEHNR and CDR2 FQNEAQ (reference sequence). V was trimmed by 0 bases and J by 2 bases, leaving 5 bases between them. The CDR3 has 13 residues. CDR3 DNA sequence: TGTGCCAGCAGCTTAGCACCGGCCTACGAGCAGTACTTC. Residues: CASSLAPAYEQYF.

This clone was seen only once. V usage is TRBV6-1 and J usage is TRBJ2-6; 9 bases match TRBD1. The CDR3 extends over 17 amino acids. Trimming cost V 4 bases and J 4 bases; bases outside gene matches: 8. CDR1 and CDR2 from the germline V gene are MNHNS and SASEGT. This CDR3 reads CASSVDRGSWGANVLTF. CDR3 nucleotides: TGTGCCAGCAGTGTTGACAGGGGGTCTTGGGGGGCCAACGTCCTGACTTTC.

In its sample, this clone was seen once. This chain links TRBV7-9 with TRBJ2-5; 11 positions match TRBD2. Germline V gene data show CDR1 as SEHNR and CDR2 as FQNEAQ (reference sequence). The length of the CDR3 is 16 residues. V trimming: 3 bases; J trimming: 2 bases; junction bases outside the gene matches: 5. CDR3 bases: TGTGCCAGCAGCTTGCGACTAGCGGGATCTCAAGAGACCCAGTACTTC. It translates to CASSLRLAGSQETQYF.

The rearrangement links TRBV6-5 to TRBJ2-3; 9 nucleotides match TRBD2. From germline, CDR1 is MNHEY and CDR2 SVGAGI. The trim removed 7 bases at V and 6 bases at J, leaving 11 bases unmatched. This CDR3 is 15 amino acids long. The DNA of the CDR3 is TGTGCCAGCACGGAGGGCGGGAGGGCCACGGATACGCAGTATTTT. Residues: CASTEGGRATDTQYF.